Below, 29 T cell receptor beta chains from the same sample are listed, as sequenced in a study of blood T cell repertoires in COVID-19. The repertoire was sequenced with immunoSEQ multiplex PCR; TCRdb's copy has only in-frame clones and lacks some. The sample includes 150,000 to 200,000 clones, about 87% of them seen just once. The sequencing input was peripheral blood. All receptors come from a man aged 40-49 years with active or convalescent COVID-19.

The chain uses TRBV6-2 or TRBV6-3 and TRBJ1-5, with 8 bases fitting TRBD1. This CDR3 has 15 residues. Germline CDR1 is MNHEY and CDR2 is SVGEGT. The V segment lost 5 bases and the J segment 3 bases; nucleotides outside the gene matches: 6. CDR3 sequence reads: CASSPGTGFNQPQHF. The CDR3 DNA follows: TGTGCCAGCAGTCCCGGGACAGGTTTCAATCAGCCCCAGCATTTT.

The rearrangement joins TRBV19 to TRBJ1-2; 11 nucleotides line up with TRBD1. V lost 4 bases to trimming and J lost 8 bases; unmatched junction nucleotides: 12. Germline V gene data show CDR1 as LNHDA and CDR2 as SQIVND (reference sequence). The CDR3 is 16 residues long. The CDR3, as DNA: TGTGCCAGTAGTAGATCTATTGGACAGGGGGCGGGAGGCTACACCTTC. It codes for CASSRSIGQGAGGYTF.

This chain's CDR3 is CASSDRSGGTVGYTF. The CDR3 DNA reads TGTGCCAGCAGTGACCGCTCCGGGGGGACGGTGGGCTACACCTTC. The rearrangement links TRBV2 to TRBJ1-2, with a weak D call TRBD1 (5 bases). The CDR3 length is 15 residues. Trimming took 3 bases from V and 8 from J, leaving 19 bases between them. Germline CDR1 is SNHLY and CDR2 is FYNNEI.

J is TRBJ2-2 and V is TRBV5-1; D is possibly TRBD1 (5 bases). Trimming stripped 0 bases from V and 0 bases from J, with 6 bases between. The CDR3 is 15 amino acids. Germline V CDR1 and CDR2: SGHRS, YFSETQ. The CDR3 nucleotides read TGCGCCAGCAGCTTGGACAGGTCGAACACCGGGGAGCTGTTTTTT. Translated, it gives CASSLDRSNTGELFF.

V gene TRBV2 combines with J gene TRBJ2-5, with 12 bases aligning to TRBD2. The V and J ends lost 7 bases and 3 bases, in that order; junction bases with no gene match: 9. Germline loops: CDR1 SNHLY, CDR2 FYNNEI. This CDR3 is 16 amino acids long. CDR3 nucleotide sequence: TGTGCCAGCACCGAGATGGCTAGCGGGGGGGAAGAGACCCAGTACTTC. It yields the protein CASTEMASGGEETQYF.

The chain carries TRBV4-1 and TRBJ2-1, with D perhaps TRBD2 (6 bases). CDR1 MGHRA and CDR2 YSYEKL come from the germline V gene. Trimming took 0 bases from V and 10 from J, leaving 13 bases between them. The CDR3 covers 14 residues. The CDR3 bases are TGCGCCAGCAGCCAAGATTTGCGGGGCCAGGAGCAGTTCTTC. Protein sequence: CASSQDLRGQEQFF.

The chain links TRBV5-1 to TRBJ2-7, with TRBD1 matching 8 bases. Germline CDR1 is SGHRS and CDR2 is YFSETQ. The CDR3 runs 14 residues. V shed 0 bases and J 6 bases; nucleotides not matched to a gene: 5. CDR3 bases: TGCGCCAGCAGCTTGGGGACAGGGAGGATCGAGCAGTACTTC. As protein: CASSLGTGRIEQYF.

This clone was seen more than once but under ten times. V usage is TRBV4-1 and J usage is TRBJ2-2; TRBD1 is a possible D gene (6 bases). Germline CDR1 is MGHRA and CDR2 is YSYEKL. Deletions cut 1 base from V and 5 bases from J, with 17 bases between. The CDR3 has 17 amino acids. For the CDR3, the DNA is TGCGCCAGCAGCCAAGGACAGGCCCTACGCCCTACCGGGGAGCTGTTTTTT. Protein product: CASSQGQALRPTGELFF.

The rearrangement links TRBV29-1 to TRBJ2-5, with 10 bases that match TRBD2. CDR1 and CDR2 (germline): SQVTM, ANQGSEA. CDR3 length equals 16 residues. J was trimmed by 4 bases and V by 6 bases; bases with no gene match: 14. CDR3 DNA: TGCAGCGTCCCTAGCGGGGGCCATATAGGTCTAGAGACCCAGTACTTC. Amino acids: CSVPSGGHIGLETQYF. The entire variable domain, with the rest obtained from reference TRBV29-1 and TRBJ2-5, is as follows: SAVISQKPSRDICQRGTSLTIQCQVDSQVTMMFWYRQQPGQSLTLIATANQGSEATYESGFVIDKFPISRPNLTFSTLTVSNMSPEDSSIYLCSVPSGGHIGLETQYFGPGTRLLVL.

The chain couples TRBV29-1 to TRBJ2-1; tentatively, D is TRBD1 (6 bases). Trimming shortened V by 3 bases and J by 5 bases, and 14 bases separated the two germline ends. Germline CDR1 reads SQVTM; CDR2 reads ANQGSEA. The CDR3 is 14 amino acids. CDR3 nucleotide sequence: TGCAGCGTTGATTCAGGGGAGTTTAACAATGAGCAGTTCTTC. This translates into CSVDSGEFNNEQFF.

The chain combines TRBV11-2 with TRBJ1-1, with TRBD1 matching 8 bases. Germline CDR1 reads SGHAT; CDR2 reads FQNNGV. This CDR3 contains 15 residues. The V and J ends lost 1 base and 6 bases, in that order; junction bases with no gene match: 7. The CDR3 DNA sequence: TGTGCCAGCAGCTTAGGCCGACAGGGGTGGGCTGAAGCTTTCTTT. This translates into CASSLGRQGWAEAFF.

The chain carries TRBV27 and TRBJ2-7; 7 bases map to TRBD1. CDR1 and CDR2 from the germline V gene are MNHEY and SMNVEV (reference sequence). CDR3 length: 16 residues. Losses at the gene ends were 5 bases for V and 2 bases for J; bases not matched to a gene: 12. CDR3 in DNA: TGTGCCAGCAGTCCATCACAGGGGAGAAGGACCTACGAGCAGTACTTC. Protein sequence: CASSPSQGRRTYEQYF.

Regarding this clone: One end of the junction varies from germline; a read error may be responsible. The chain uses TRBV30 and TRBJ2-5; 8 positions agree with TRBD1. The CDR3 is 16 residues long. Looked up from germline, CDR1 is GTSNPN and CDR2 is SVGIG (reference sequence). The CDR3 coding sequence is TGTGCCTGGTGTGTATGGACAGGGTGGGTTAAAGAGACCCAGTACTTC. This translates into CAWCVWTGWVKETQYF.

Only one count was recorded for this clone. This sequence joins TRBV28 and TRBJ2-5; the match to TRBD1 covers 7 bases. V lost 8 bases, J lost 1 base, and 7 bases stayed unmatched. CDR1 MDHEN and CDR2 SYDVKM come from the germline V gene. This CDR3 has 14 amino acids. CDR3: CASSPGGSQETQYF. CDR3 coding DNA: TGTGCCAGCTCTCCAGGGGGTTCCCAAGAGACCCAGTACTTC.

This clone turned up a few times. J is TRBJ1-1 and V is TRBV10-3, with TRBD1 identical over 7 bases. In germline, CDR1 is ENHRY, CDR2 SYGVKD. After removal of 4 bases from V and 1 base from J, the junction contained 3 bases not matched to a gene. The CDR3 is 14 residues long. As DNA, the CDR3 is TGTGCCATCAGTGGACAGGGAGGGAACACTGAAGCTTTCTTT. It specifies CAISGQGGNTEAFF.

This chain uses TRBV11-2 with TRBJ1-6; 8 bases map to TRBD1. From germline, CDR1 is SGHAT and CDR2 FQNNGV. This CDR3 spans 15 amino acids. V gave up 5 bases and J gave up 7 bases; unmatched junction bases: 7. CDR3 sequence (DNA): TGTGCCAGCAGCACCGAACAGGGGGGGAATTCACCCCTCCACTTT. Amino acids: CASSTEQGGNSPLHF.

This chain links TRBV6-5 with TRBJ1-1, with TRBD1 identical over 7 bases. The CDR3 consists of 12 residues. Germline assignment: CDR1 MNHEY and CDR2 SVGAGI. After removal of 6 bases from V and 6 bases from J, the junction contained 4 bases not matched to a gene. The CDR3 bases are TGTGCCAGCAGCCTTCAGGGGGCTGAAGCTTTCTTT. This encodes CASSLQGAEAFF.

J is TRBJ2-7 and V is TRBV5-4, with 10 bases aligning to TRBD2. The CDR3 consists of 14 residues. The trim removed 4 bases at V and 6 bases at J, leaving 7 bases unmatched. Germline CDR1 reads SGHNT; CDR2 reads YYREEE (reference sequence). The CDR3: CASSVSGGFFEQYF. CDR3 in DNA: TGTGCCAGCAGCGTTAGCGGGGGGTTCTTCGAGCAGTACTTC.

With respect to this clone: Other DNA sequences in this sample translate to the same CDR3. V and J are TRBV2 and TRBJ1-5; 7 positions match TRBD1. The J segment lost 1 base and the V segment lost 3 bases, leaving 0 bases of the junction unmatched. In germline, CDR1 is SNHLY, CDR2 FYNNEI. The length of the CDR3 is 14 residues. CDR3 DNA: TGTGCCAGCAGTGAGGGACAGAGCAATCAGCCCCAGCATTTT. Residues: CASSEGQSNQPQHF. The whole variable domain, filled in from reference TRBV2 and TRBJ1-5, reads EPEVTQTPSHQVTQMGQEVILRCVPISNHLYFYWYRQILGQKVEFLVSFYNNEISEKSEIFDDQFSVERPDGSNFTLKIRSTKLEDSAMYFCASSEGQSNQPQHFGDGTRLSIL.

The genes are TRBV19 and TRBJ1-2, with D maybe TRBD1 (6 bases). Trimming cost V 7 bases and J 5 bases, with 20 bases left between them. CDR3 length equals 15 residues. Germline V gives CDR1 LNHDA, CDR2 SQIVND (reference sequence). CDR3 in amino acids: CASIPDSEGGYGYTF. The CDR3 DNA reads TGTGCCAGTATCCCGGACAGCGAAGGTGGTTATGGCTACACCTTC.

This clone turned up a few times. The rearrangement uses TRBV28 and TRBJ1-2, with a tentative D call TRBD1 (6 bases). The CDR3 sequence is 15 residues long. In germline, CDR1 is MDHEN, CDR2 SYDVKM. V was clipped by 6 bases and J by 1 base, with 15 bases between them. The chain's CDR3 is CASSDRKHFNYGYTF. As DNA, the CDR3 is TGTGCCAGCAGCGACAGGAAGCACTTTAACTATGGCTACACCTTC.

The chain couples TRBV2 to TRBJ2-2; maybe TRBD2 (7 bases). Germline V gives CDR1 SNHLY, CDR2 FYNNEI. The ends were cut back, 8 bases at V and 6 bases at J, with 13 bases in the middle. The CDR3 extends over 13 amino acids. CDR3 nucleotide sequence: TGTGCCAGCGGGGGGGGGCGCCCCGGGGAGCTGTTTTTT. Encoded protein: CASGGGRPGELFF. The full variable domain, its missing parts supplied by reference TRBV2 and TRBJ2-2, is EPEVTQTPSHQVTQMGQEVILRCVPISNHLYFYWYRQILGQKVEFLVSFYNNEISEKSEIFDDQFSVERPDGSNFTLKIRSTKLEDSAMYFCASGGGRPGELFFGEGSRLTVL.

This chain uses TRBV10-1 with TRBJ2-3; D uncertain. Trimming pared 1 base from V and 4 bases from J, leaving 21 bases between. Per germline, CDR1 WNHNN and CDR2 SYGVQD (reference sequence). This CDR3 contains 18 residues. The CDR3 coding sequence is TGCGCCAGCAGTGAGTTCAGCGACTTAACCTCACCCCCAGATACGCAGTATTTT. Amino acid sequence: CASSEFSDLTSPPDTQYF.

This clone was detected only a few times. The genes are TRBV12-3 or TRBV12-4 and TRBJ1-2; 10 bases agree with TRBD1. This CDR3 is 12 amino acids long. V gave up 11 bases and J gave up 7 bases; unmatched junction bases: 7. DNA of the CDR3: TGTGCCTCCAGTAGGGACAGGGGTGGCTACACCTTC. Its protein product is CASSRDRGGYTF.

The rearrangement uses TRBV5-1 and TRBJ2-3; the D gene is possibly TRBD1 (7 bases). Trimming shortened V by 8 bases and J by 4 bases, and 17 bases separated the two germline ends. The CDR3 has 14 residues. Germline V CDR1 and CDR2: SGHRS, YFSETQ. The CDR3 reads CASRGGTVADTQYF. The CDR3 DNA sequence: TGCGCCAGTCGTGGCGGGACAGTGGCAGATACGCAGTATTTT.

The chain uses TRBV3-1 (or the pseudogene TRBV3-2) and TRBJ1-2, with D possibly TRBD1 on 5 matching bases. The CDR3 length is 14 residues. Germline-derived CDR1 and CDR2 are LGHDT and YNNKEL (reference sequence). V lost 7 bases, J lost 6 bases, and 18 bases lay in between. DNA for the CDR3: TGTGCCAGCACCCTGGGAAGCGGGGACGATGGCTACACCTTC. Amino acids: CASTLGSGDDGYTF.

The chain has TRBV5-4 and TRBJ2-3; no definite D call. Germline V lookup: CDR1 SGHNT, CDR2 YYREEE (reference sequence). The CDR3 has 12 amino acids. V shed 0 bases and J shed 5 bases, with 4 bases lying between them. The CDR3 sequence: CASSLDLDTQYF. The DNA of the CDR3 is TGTGCCAGCAGCTTGGATCTAGATACGCAGTATTTT.

The chain couples TRBV19 to TRBJ2-2; 7 nucleotides match TRBD1. Unmatched junction bases numbered 7, after V lost 5 bases and J lost 4 bases. The CDR3 consists of 15 residues. Germline assignment: CDR1 LNHDA and CDR2 SQIVND (reference sequence). The CDR3 here is CASSFTGVGTGELFF. As DNA, the CDR3 is TGTGCCAGTAGTTTTACAGGGGTTGGCACCGGGGAGCTGTTTTTT.

The chain has TRBV30 and TRBJ2-6; D call uncertain. The CDR3 has 16 amino acids. The V gene's germline CDR1 is GTSNPN and CDR2 SVGIG (reference sequence). V dropped 1 base and J dropped 0 bases, with 10 bases sitting between them. The CDR3 loop is CAWSDSPSSGANVLTF. CDR3 in DNA: TGTGCCTGGAGTGACTCGCCGAGCTCTGGGGCCAACGTCCTGACTTTC.